The clone carrying this T cell receptor (beta chain) was seen only a few times. Its antigen remains unidentified. Time point defined: sample taken at primary tumor resection. Unsorted whole RNA of tumor, nontumor lung or frozen PBMC was sequenced. The data derive from a study of spatial heterogeneity in lung cancer. TCRdb called the 5' RACE reads again in MiXCR, with one record for every CDR3 protein. Of tens of thousands of distinct CDR3 sequences in the sample, about an eighth were seen once. Notes on the study in general: Ubiquitous expanded tumor TCRs were observed in blood more at resection than follow-up.

Trimming shortened V by 3 bases and J by 1 base, and 6 bases separated the two germline ends. Germline V CDR1 and CDR2: MDHEN, SYDVKM. The CDR3 loop spans 14 amino acids. The receptor's source is a male donor with early-stage non-small cell lung cancer. Sequences were derived from PBMCs, sampled at surgery. The V and J genes are TRBV28 and TRBJ2-2, with a tentative D call TRBD1 (5 bases). The chain's CDR3 is CASSFTGNTGELFF. CDR3 coding DNA: TGTGCCAGCAGTTTTACAGGGAACACCGGGGAGCTGTTTTTT.